One TCR beta chain is described in this entry. The target antigen is unknown. V lost 3 bases to trimming and J lost 8 bases, with 16 bases between them. Germline CDR1 KGHDR, CDR2 SFDVKD. The CDR3 totals 15 residues. The data stem from a study of T cell responses to AZD1222 COVID-19 vaccine. Study results and caveats: Among those given AZD1222, only six or seven were seropositive at baseline. Reports indicate that nearly half of spike-specific TCRs are directed at unmutated variant regions. White British ancestry dominated among donors, who included more females, and clonal diversity was possibly underestimated.

Some clones are missing from TCRdb's copy, which holds only in-frame ones; the method was immunoSEQ multiplex PCR. Found here are approximately 75,000 clones, about nine tenths of them singletons; the top ten hold under 1.5%. Sequenced material: peripheral blood, taken 28 days after the second AZD1222 dose. This chain uses TRBV24-1 with TRBJ2-1; TRBD1 is a possible D gene (5 bases). The source of this sequence is an adult who received the AZD1222 COVID-19 vaccine. The CDR3 protein is CATSDQEQVPDEQFF. The CDR3 DNA reads as TGTGCCACCAGTGATCAAGAACAGGTTCCAGATGAGCAGTTCTTC.